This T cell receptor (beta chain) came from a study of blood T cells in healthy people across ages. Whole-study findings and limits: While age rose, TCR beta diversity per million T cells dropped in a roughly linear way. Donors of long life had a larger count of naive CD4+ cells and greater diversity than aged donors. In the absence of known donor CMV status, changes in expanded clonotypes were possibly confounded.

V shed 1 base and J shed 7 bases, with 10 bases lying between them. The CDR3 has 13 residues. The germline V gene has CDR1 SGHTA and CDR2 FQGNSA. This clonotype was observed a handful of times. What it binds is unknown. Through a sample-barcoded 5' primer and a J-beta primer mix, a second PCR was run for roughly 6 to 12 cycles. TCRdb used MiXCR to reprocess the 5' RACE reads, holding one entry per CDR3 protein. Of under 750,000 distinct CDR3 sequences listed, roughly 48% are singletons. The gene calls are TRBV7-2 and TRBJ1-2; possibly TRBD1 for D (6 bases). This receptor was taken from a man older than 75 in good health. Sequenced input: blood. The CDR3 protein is CASSLGRGPGYTF. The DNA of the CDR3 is TGTGCCAGCAGCTTAGGACGGGGGCCTGGCTACACCTTC.